Below, 18 T cell receptor beta chains from the same sample are listed, as sequenced in a study of radiotherapy plus CTLA-4 blockade in lung cancer. Profiled with immunoSEQ multiplex PCR; TCRdb holds only in-frame clones, not every one. The repertoire holds 85,000 to 100,000 clones, with around 72% as singletons. The source material was peripheral blood, sampled from a patient treated with radiotherapy plus ipilimumab. The receptors here all came from a human donor with non-small cell lung cancer that progressed on radiotherapy plus ipilimumab.

The chain joins TRBV28 to TRBJ2-7; D possibly corresponds to TRBD2 (6 bases). Trimming cost V 3 bases and J 8 bases, with 17 bases left between them. The CDR3 length is 14 residues. Looked up from germline, CDR1 is MDHEN and CDR2 is SYDVKM. CDR3 nucleotide sequence: TGTGCCAGCAGTTTCCCCCGGGACTCCGCCAAGCAGTACTTC. Protein sequence: CASSFPRDSAKQYF. Together with reference TRBV28 and TRBJ2-7, the CDR3 gives the full variable domain: DVKVTQSSRYLVKRTGEKVFLECVQDMDHENMFWYRQDPGLGLRLIYFSYDVKMKEKGDIPEGYSVSREKKERFSLILESASTNQTSMYLCASSFPRDSAKQYFGPGTRLTVT.

This clone was recorded once. The chain recombines TRBV9 with TRBJ1-5; 7 bases line up with TRBD1. In germline, CDR1 is SGDLS, CDR2 YYNGEE. V lost 3 bases and J lost 2; bases outside the gene matches: 2. There are 14 residues in the CDR3. Written as DNA, the CDR3 is TGTGCCAGCAGCGCAGGACAGGGCAATCAGCCCCAGCATTTT. It encodes CASSAGQGNQPQHF. Filled out from reference TRBV9 and TRBJ1-5, the complete variable domain reads DSGVTQTPKHLITATGQRVTLRCSPRSGDLSVYWYQQSLDQGLQFLIQYYNGEERAKGNILERFSAQQFPDLHSELNLSSLELGDSALYFCASSAGQGNQPQHFGDGTRLSIL.

The rearrangement links TRBV2 to TRBJ2-6; weak D call: TRBD2 (5 bases). V shed 4 bases and J shed 0 bases, with 7 bases lying between them. In germline, CDR1 is SNHLY, CDR2 FYNNEI. The CDR3 contains 15 residues. The CDR3 coding sequence is TGTGCCAGCAGTGTAGAGGGCTCTGGGGCCAACGTCCTGACTTTC. As protein: CASSVEGSGANVLTF. The variable domain in full, completed from reference TRBV2 and TRBJ2-6, reads EPEVTQTPSHQVTQMGQEVILRCVPISNHLYFYWYRQILGQKVEFLVSFYNNEISEKSEIFDDQFSVERPDGSNFTLKIRSTKLEDSAMYFCASSVEGSGANVLTFGAGSRLTVL.

The chain recombines TRBV19 with TRBJ2-5; tentatively, D is TRBD1 (6 bases). The tail of the sequence fits TRBJ2-7 better, so the J call may be wrong. This CDR3 has 13 amino acids. Per the germline V gene, CDR1 is LNHDA and CDR2 is SQIVND (reference sequence). In DNA, the CDR3 is TGTGCCAGTGCAACAGGGTGGGGGTACGAGCAGTACTTC. Protein: CASATGWGYEQYF.

The V and J genes are TRBV6-6 and TRBJ1-5; possibly TRBD1 for D (5 bases). This CDR3 comprises 15 residues. CDR1 is MNHNY, CDR2 SVGAGI, per germline (reference sequence). V was shortened by 6 bases and J by 2 bases, with 14 bases between the two germline ends. The CDR3 region has the DNA TGTGCCAGCAGACCTACAGGAGGAGGCAATCAGCCCCAGCATTTT. The encoded protein is CASRPTGGGNQPQHF.

CDR3 DNA sequence: TGTGCCAGCAGCGCCCTTTCGAGCACAGATACGCAGTATTTT. It yields the protein CASSALSSTDTQYF. This rearrangement joins TRBV9 to TRBJ2-3; no firm D call. V was cut by 3 bases and J by 0 bases, with 8 bases left in between. Germline values: CDR1 SGDLS, CDR2 YYNGEE. This CDR3 comprises 14 residues.

This clone was counted once. The rearrangement uses TRBV7-2 and TRBJ2-5, with no clear D. In germline, CDR1 is SGHTA, CDR2 FQGNSA. Trimming took off 5 bases at V and 6 bases at J, with 10 bases between the two ends. The CDR3 contains 12 residues. The CDR3 nucleotides are TGTGCCAGCAGCCCCATGGGTCAGACCCAGTACTTC. This encodes CASSPMGQTQYF.

This chain uses TRBV15 with TRBJ2-1; 9 bases are a match to TRBD2. Trimming removed 1 base from V and 3 bases from J; junction bases left unmatched: 4. The CDR3 is made up of 16 amino acids. Per the germline V gene, CDR1 is LNHNV and CDR2 is YYDKDF (reference sequence). Here the CDR3 reads CATSRVAGAGYNEQFF. The CDR3 DNA follows: TGTGCCACCAGCAGAGTAGCGGGAGCAGGCTACAATGAGCAGTTCTTC. Looking up the rest from reference TRBV15 and TRBJ2-1 gives the full variable domain: DAMVIQNPRYQVTQFGKPVTLSCSQTLNHNVMYWYQQKSSQAPKLLFHYYDKDFNNEADTPDNFQSRRPNTSFCFLDIRSPGLGDTAMYLCATSRVAGAGYNEQFFGPGTRLTVL.

The chain employs TRBV11-2 and TRBJ1-1; the match to TRBD1 covers 8 bases. CDR1 and CDR2 (germline): SGHAT, FQNNGV. Trimming removed 5 bases from V and 5 bases from J; junction bases left unmatched: 7. The CDR3 consists of 14 residues. The CDR3 loop reads CASSPGQGWTEAFF. CDR3 in DNA: TGTGCCAGCAGCCCCGGACAGGGTTGGACTGAAGCTTTCTTT.

CDR3 loop: CASSLWDTNYGYTF. DNA of the CDR3: TGTGCCAGCAGTTTATGGGACACTAACTATGGCTACACCTTC. This rearrangement joins TRBV28 to TRBJ1-2; D possibly corresponds to TRBD1 (5 bases). The germline V gene has CDR1 MDHEN and CDR2 SYDVKM. The CDR3 runs to 14 residues. Trimming removed 0 bases from V and 0 bases from J, with 5 bases in between.

This clone was counted between two and nine times. This chain connects TRBV27 to TRBJ1-6; D gene unclear. The CDR3 covers 13 residues. The V gene's germline CDR1 is MNHEY and CDR2 SMNVEV (reference sequence). V lost 2 bases, J lost 4 bases, and 3 bases lay in between. CDR3 nucleotide sequence: TGTGCCAGCAGTTTAATTTATAATTCACCCCTCCACTTT. Its translation: CASSLIYNSPLHF.

The CDR3 DNA reads TGTGCCAGCTCACCAGTCCGGGACAGGGGTATCCCCGGGGAGCTGTTTTTT. Amino acids: CASSPVRDRGIPGELFF. The V gene is TRBV18, the J gene TRBJ2-2; 10 positions match TRBD1. Trimming removed 2 bases from V and 6 bases from J; junction bases left unmatched: 9. Per the germline V gene, CDR1 is KGHSH and CDR2 is LQKENI. This CDR3 spans 17 amino acids.

The rearrangement joins TRBV27 to TRBJ2-3, with no clear D. The length of the CDR3 is 13 residues. Per the germline V gene, CDR1 is MNHEY and CDR2 is SMNVEV (reference sequence). Trimming removed 6 bases from V and 0 bases from J, with 7 bases in between. The CDR3 DNA follows: TGTGCCAGCAGGCAAAGGAGCACAGATACGCAGTATTTT. It is translated as CASRQRSTDTQYF.

The V and J genes are TRBV11-2 and TRBJ1-1, with D perhaps matching TRBD1 (6 bases). Germline V gives CDR1 SGHAT, CDR2 FQNNGV. The CDR3 extends over 17 amino acids. Trimming left V 5 bases short and J 6 bases short, with 25 bases between. The CDR3 loop reads CASSPQGGRVSASEAFF. The CDR3 DNA reads TGTGCCAGCAGCCCCCAAGGGGGGAGAGTGTCGGCCTCTGAAGCTTTCTTT.

This clone was found a few times. The same CDR3 can be traced to other DNA sequences in this sample. The rearrangement joins TRBV6-1 to TRBJ2-2; D unresolved. CDR3 size: 11 residues. Trimming stripped 6 bases from V and 3 bases from J, with 2 bases between. The germline CDR1 and CDR2 sequences are MNHNS and SASEGT. CDR3: CASRYTGELFF. The CDR3 region has the DNA TGTGCCAGCAGATACACCGGGGAGCTGTTTTTT.

Comment on this clone: Additional DNA sequences in this sample encode the identical CDR3. V usage is TRBV6-5 and J usage is TRBJ2-7; D ambiguous. Germline CDR1 and CDR2: MNHEY and SVGAGI. The CDR3 extends over 13 amino acids. V was cut by 2 bases and J by 2 bases, with 7 bases left in between. The chain's CDR3 is CASSYGDTYEQYF. The CDR3 region has the DNA TGTGCCAGCAGTTACGGCGACACCTACGAGCAGTACTTC.

This chain joins TRBV7-3 and TRBJ1-1, with D possibly being TRBD1 (5 bases). Trimming pared 1 base from V and 5 bases from J, leaving 11 bases between. Germline loops: CDR1 SGHTA, CDR2 FQGTGA. There are 14 residues in the CDR3. In DNA form, the CDR3 reads TGTGCCAGCAGCTTAAATGGGGCAGGGACTGAAGCTTTCTTT. This encodes CASSLNGAGTEAFF.

The rearrangement uses TRBV5-4 and TRBJ2-7, with 9 bases that match TRBD1. From germline, CDR1 is SGHNT and CDR2 YYREEE (reference sequence). This CDR3 has 14 residues. V trimming: 4 bases; J trimming: 4 bases; junction bases outside the gene matches: 6. DNA of the CDR3: TGTGCCAGCAGCCCCGGGACAGGGAATTACGAGCAGTACTTC. Translating gives CASSPGTGNYEQYF.